The present T cell receptor (beta chain) was sequenced within a study of blood T cell repertoires in COVID-19. TCRdb's table, derived via immunoSEQ multiplex PCR, lists solely in-frame clones and lacks some. The sample carries approximately 100,000 clones, around 90% recorded once. The trim removed 6 bases at V and 8 bases at J, leaving 8 bases unmatched. The CDR3 loop spans 15 amino acids. Germline loops: CDR1 SNHLY, CDR2 FYNNEI. This clone was observed a few times. This sequence was found in a woman aged 55-70 years with acute or convalescent COVID-19. The specimen was peripheral blood. This rearrangement joins TRBV2 to TRBJ2-1; 12 positions match TRBD1. CDR3 DNA: TGTGCCAGCAGCGTAGGGGGACAGGGGGCCGATGAGCAGTTCTTC. This sequence encodes CASSVGGQGADEQFF.